The T cell receptor (beta chain) described here comes from a study of beta chain features in type 1 diabetes (dated by TCRdb to the late 2010s). Describing the broader study: Patients and healthy donors did not differ in mean age, gender distribution, total cell number or subset yield. The study compared the TCRB repertoires of sorted circulating CD4+ T cell subsets in recently diagnosed type 1 diabetes patients with those in matched healthy donors. A total of 107,917,701 sorted cells were examined across all samples, and the number of cells per subset was strongly correlated with RNA yield. Naive and central memory subsets were obtained from all 30 or so donors, but regulatory and stem cell-like memory subsets were isolated from only 8 patients and roughly eight healthy donors.

The entire amount of isolated RNA was reverse transcribed using the High Capacity cDNA Reverse Transcription Kit, so the sequenced TCRB transcripts were expressed ones. Deep immunoSEQ sequencing was performed on naive, central memory and regulatory T cell samples, with an average of roughly 3.5 million total reads per sample. After sorted cells were lysed in RLT buffer, RNA was extracted with DNase-treated RNeasy Micro or Mini kits, with the choice depending on cell number. To prevent cross-contamination, each cell subset was processed individually, whereas patient and healthy donor samples were processed jointly. Using the immunoSEQ multiplex PCR, TCRB sequences were amplified from cDNA into 87-bp fragments spanning the CDR3 region. The amplicons were sequenced using the Illumina HiSeq platform. As for the authors' bioinformatics: Synthetic template baselines were used to correct PCR bias computationally, reads within Hamming distance 2 were collapsed, and singletons that could not be merged were discarded. Reads were aligned to IMGT to assign V, D and J genes, CDR3 length, and insertions or deletions at six rearrangement sites. Clonotype counts were normalized to sorted cell number within each subset before computing true diversity and Gini coefficients with the tcR R package. Repertoire sharing was quantified using the overlap coefficient calculated on TCRB nucleotide sequences. As a proxy for the pre-selection repertoire, out-of-frame TCRB sequences from naive cells were analyzed. The table was pulled from immuneACCESS by TCRdb, which kept in-frame rearrangements only. Such tables lose some clones; where checked, under half of the loss comes from unresolved V genes, and the rest has no known cause. The D gene and trimming were derived from the DNA, and the V and J assignments and clone size from that table. The sample records some 200,000 clones, 16% of which are singletons. The ten biggest clones cover approximately 0.087% of the sample.

General conclusions and limits of the study: Type 1 diabetes patients showed a moderate but significant shortening of TCRB CDR3 length in all four CD4+ subsets. The naive, central memory and regulatory TCRB repertoires appeared to resemble one another more closely among patients than among healthy donors. Because the HLA sub-analyses included only small numbers of individuals, any influence of HLA type on TCRB rearrangement was left unresolved. PCR might favor shorter templates, but patient and control samples were amplified and corrected together, so any skew would affect both groups equally. Because cDNA was sequenced instead of genomic DNA, activated cells with high expression could be over-represented, although the groups did not differ in activation or CD3 levels. Fewer insertions and more nucleotide deletions at VDJ recombination sites were observed in patients with type 1 diabetes, implying thymic rearrangement abnormalities.

Notes on this clone: Its antigen is not yet known. The record has no base qualities; no much larger clone is one base away.

The CDR3 measures 15 amino acids from cysteine to phenylalanine. Kept here is only the CDR3 DNA, which spans 45 bases and is read in frame from base 1. CDR1 and CDR2, per the germline V gene (reference sequence), are GTSNPN and SVGIG. V and J lose 2 bases and 3 bases, and a span of 15 bases separates them. Each donor gave one peripheral blood draw, approximately 0.11 L on average, collected into heparinised tubes. A BD FACSAria II and a panel including CD45RO, CCR7, CD25, CD127, CD95 and CD27 were used to sort naive, central memory, regulatory and stem cell-like memory CD4+ T cells. A purity above 95% was achieved for all sorted populations. PBMCs were isolated immediately by Lymphoprep density gradient centrifugation and stained directly without culture. To minimize batch effects, samples were stained and sorted in pairs, one healthy donor with one patient per experiment.

Recombination connected TRBV30 to TRBJ2-3, with TRBD2 as a weak D call on 5 bases. The source is a man aged 30-40 years with type 1 diabetes. Sequencing was done on a sample of naive CD4+ T cells from blood. The sample's cell subset or site label, decoded: true naive CD4+ T cells. The CDR3 protein is CAWSNGEGGTDTQYF. Read as DNA, the sequence is TGTGCCTGGAGTAACGGGGAAGGTGGGACAGATACGCAGTATTTT. Supplemented by the reference TRBV30 and TRBJ2-3 proteins around the CDR3, the complete variable domain is SQTIHQWPATLVQPVGSPLSLECTVEGTSNPNLYWYRQAAGRGLQLLFYSVGIGQISSEVPQNLSASRPQDRQFILSSKKLLLSDSGFYLCAWSNGEGGTDTQYFGPGTRLTVL.